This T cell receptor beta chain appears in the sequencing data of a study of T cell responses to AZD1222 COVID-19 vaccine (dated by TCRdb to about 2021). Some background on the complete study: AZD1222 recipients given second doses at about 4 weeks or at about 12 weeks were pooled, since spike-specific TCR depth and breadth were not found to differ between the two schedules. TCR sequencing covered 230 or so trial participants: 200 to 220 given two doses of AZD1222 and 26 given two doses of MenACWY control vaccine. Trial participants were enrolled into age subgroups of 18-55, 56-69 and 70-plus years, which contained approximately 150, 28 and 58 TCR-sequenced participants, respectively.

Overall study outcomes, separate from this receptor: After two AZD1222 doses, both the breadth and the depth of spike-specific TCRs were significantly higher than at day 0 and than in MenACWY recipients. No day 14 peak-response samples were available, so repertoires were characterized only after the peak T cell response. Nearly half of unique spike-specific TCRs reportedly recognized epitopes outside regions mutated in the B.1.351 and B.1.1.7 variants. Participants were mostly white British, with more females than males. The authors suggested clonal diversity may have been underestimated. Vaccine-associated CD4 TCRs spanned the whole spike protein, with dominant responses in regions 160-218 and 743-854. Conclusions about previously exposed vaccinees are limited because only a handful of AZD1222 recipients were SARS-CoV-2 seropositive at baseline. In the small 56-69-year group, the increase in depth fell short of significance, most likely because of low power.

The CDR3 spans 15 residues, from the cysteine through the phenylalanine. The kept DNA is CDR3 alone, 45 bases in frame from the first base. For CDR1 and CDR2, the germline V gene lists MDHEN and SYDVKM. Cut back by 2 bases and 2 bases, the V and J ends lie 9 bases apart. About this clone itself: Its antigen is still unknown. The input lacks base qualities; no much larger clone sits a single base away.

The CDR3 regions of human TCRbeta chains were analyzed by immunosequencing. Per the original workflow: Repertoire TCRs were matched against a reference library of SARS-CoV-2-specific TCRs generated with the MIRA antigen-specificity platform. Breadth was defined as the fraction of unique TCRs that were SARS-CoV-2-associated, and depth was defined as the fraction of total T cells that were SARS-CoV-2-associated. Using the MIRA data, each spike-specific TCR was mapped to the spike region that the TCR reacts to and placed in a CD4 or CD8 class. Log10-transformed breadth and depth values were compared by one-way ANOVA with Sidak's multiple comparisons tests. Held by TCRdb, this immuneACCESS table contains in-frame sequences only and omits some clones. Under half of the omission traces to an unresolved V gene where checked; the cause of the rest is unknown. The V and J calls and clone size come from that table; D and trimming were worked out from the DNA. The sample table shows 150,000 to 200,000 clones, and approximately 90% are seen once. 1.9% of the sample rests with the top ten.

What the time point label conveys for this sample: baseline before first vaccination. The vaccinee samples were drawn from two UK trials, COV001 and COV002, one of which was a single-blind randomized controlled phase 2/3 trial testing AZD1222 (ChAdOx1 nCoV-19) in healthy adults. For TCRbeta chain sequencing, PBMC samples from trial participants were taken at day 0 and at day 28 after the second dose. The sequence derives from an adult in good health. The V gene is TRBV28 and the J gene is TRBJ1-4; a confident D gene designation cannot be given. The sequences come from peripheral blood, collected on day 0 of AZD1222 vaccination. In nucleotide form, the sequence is TGTGCCAGCAGTTTACCGGGCCGTACTAATGAAAAACTGTTTTTT. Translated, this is CASSLPGRTNEKLFF.